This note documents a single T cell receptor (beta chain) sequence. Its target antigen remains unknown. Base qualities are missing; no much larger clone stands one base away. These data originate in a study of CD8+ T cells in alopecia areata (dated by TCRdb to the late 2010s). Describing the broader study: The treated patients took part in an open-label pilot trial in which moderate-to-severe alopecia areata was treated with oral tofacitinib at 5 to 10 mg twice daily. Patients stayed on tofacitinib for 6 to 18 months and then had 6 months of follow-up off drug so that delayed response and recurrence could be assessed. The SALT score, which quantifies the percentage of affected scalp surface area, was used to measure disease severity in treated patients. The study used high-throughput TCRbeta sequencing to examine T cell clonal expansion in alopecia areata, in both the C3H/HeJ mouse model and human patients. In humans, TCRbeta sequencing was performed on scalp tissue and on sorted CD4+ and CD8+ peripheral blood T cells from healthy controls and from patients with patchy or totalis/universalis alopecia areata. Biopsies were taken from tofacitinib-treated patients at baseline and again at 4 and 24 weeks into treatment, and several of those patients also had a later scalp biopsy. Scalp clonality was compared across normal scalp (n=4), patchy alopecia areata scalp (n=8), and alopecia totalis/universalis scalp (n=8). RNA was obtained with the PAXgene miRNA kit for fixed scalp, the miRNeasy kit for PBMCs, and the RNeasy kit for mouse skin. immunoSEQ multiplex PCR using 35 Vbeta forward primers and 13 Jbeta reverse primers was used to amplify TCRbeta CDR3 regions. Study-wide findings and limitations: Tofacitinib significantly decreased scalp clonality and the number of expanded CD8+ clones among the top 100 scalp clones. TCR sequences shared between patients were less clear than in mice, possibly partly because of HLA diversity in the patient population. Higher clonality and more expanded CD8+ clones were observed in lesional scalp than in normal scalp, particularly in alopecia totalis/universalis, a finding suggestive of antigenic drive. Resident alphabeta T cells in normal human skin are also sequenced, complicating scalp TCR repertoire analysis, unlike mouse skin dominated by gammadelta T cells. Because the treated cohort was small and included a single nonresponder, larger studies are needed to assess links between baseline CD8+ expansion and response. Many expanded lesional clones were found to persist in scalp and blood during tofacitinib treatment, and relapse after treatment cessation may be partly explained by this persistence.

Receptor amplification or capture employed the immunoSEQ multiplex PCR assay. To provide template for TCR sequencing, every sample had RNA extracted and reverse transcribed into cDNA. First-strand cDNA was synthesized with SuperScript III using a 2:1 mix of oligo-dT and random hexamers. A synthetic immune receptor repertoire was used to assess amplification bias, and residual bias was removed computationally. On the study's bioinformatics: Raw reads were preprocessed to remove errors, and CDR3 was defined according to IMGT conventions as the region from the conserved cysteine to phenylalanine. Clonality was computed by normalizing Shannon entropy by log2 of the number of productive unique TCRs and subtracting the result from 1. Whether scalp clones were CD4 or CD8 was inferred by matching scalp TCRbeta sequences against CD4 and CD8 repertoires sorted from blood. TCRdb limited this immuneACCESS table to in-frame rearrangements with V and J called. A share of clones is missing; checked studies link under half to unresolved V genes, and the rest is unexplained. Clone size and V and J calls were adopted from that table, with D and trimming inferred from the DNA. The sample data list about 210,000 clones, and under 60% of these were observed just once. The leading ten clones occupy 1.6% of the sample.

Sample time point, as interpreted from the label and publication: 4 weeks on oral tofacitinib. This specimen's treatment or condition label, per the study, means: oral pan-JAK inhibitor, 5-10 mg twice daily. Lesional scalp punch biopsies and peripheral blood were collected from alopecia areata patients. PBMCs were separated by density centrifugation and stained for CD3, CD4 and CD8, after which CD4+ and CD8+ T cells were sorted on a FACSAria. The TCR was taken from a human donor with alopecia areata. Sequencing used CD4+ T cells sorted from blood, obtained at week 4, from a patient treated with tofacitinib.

The DNA sequence is TGTGCCAGCAGCTTAGCTGGAGGGAATAATGAAAAACTGTTTTTT. It translates as CASSLAGGNNEKLFF. In this chain, TRBV7-8 is recombined with TRBJ1-4; no D gene is confidently identified. As encoded in the germline V gene, CDR1 is SGHVS while CDR2 is FQNEAQ. From its cysteine to its phenylalanine, the CDR3 spans 15 amino acids. Left in the record is the CDR3 DNA by itself, 45 bases read in frame from the first base. Deletion took 0 bases off V and 4 bases off J, with a span of 9 bases between the germline ends. The entire variable domain, with the stretches around the CDR3 drawn from the reference TRBV7-8 and TRBJ1-4 proteins, is GAGVSQSPRYKVAKRGQDVALRCDPISGHVSLFWYQQALGQGPEFLTYFQNEAQLDKSGLPSDRFFAERPEGSVSTLKIQRTQQEDSAVYLCASSLAGGNNEKLFFGSGTQLSVL.